This TCR beta chain stems from a study of beta chain features in type 1 diabetes. The entirety of the isolated RNA underwent reverse transcription, so expressed TCRB transcripts were sequenced. Sequenced naive, central memory and regulatory T cell samples produced an average of about 3.57 million reads. Libraries were prepared by immunoSEQ multiplex PCR; TCRdb keeps only in-frame clonotypes and omits some of them. In the table there are under 950,000 clones, 15% to 20% of which are singletons. The J segment lost 4 bases and the V segment lost 4 bases, leaving 10 bases of the junction unmatched. Germline-derived CDR1 and CDR2 are ENHRY and SYGVKD. This CDR3 has 16 amino acids. Sorting with CD45RO/CCR7/CD25/CD127/CD95/CD27 yielded naive, central memory, regulatory and stem-like memory CD4+ cells.

The sample taken for sequencing was naive CD4+ T cells from blood. This rearrangement joins TRBV10-3 to TRBJ2-3; 8 bases line up with TRBD1. This clonotype originated in a woman aged 18-30 years in good health. DNA for the CDR3: TGTGCCATCAGTGGACAGGGGCGGAAGAAGGCAGATACGCAGTATTTT. The encoded protein is CAISGQGRKKADTQYF.